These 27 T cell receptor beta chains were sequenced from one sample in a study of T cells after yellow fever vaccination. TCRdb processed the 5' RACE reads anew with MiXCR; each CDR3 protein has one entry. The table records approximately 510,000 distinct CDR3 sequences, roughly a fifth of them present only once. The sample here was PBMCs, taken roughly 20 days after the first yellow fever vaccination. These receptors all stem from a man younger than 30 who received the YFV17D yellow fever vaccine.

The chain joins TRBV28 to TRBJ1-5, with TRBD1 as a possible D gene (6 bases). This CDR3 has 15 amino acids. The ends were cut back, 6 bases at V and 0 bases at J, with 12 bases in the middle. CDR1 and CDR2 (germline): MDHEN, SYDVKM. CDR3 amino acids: CASRSAGDSNQPQHF. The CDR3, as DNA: TGTGCCAGCAGATCCGCAGGGGATAGCAATCAGCCCCAGCATTTT.

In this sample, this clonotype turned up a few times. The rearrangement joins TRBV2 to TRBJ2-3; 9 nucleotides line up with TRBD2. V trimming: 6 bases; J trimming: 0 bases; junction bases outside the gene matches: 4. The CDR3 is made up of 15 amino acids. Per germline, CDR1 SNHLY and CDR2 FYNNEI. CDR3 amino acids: CASRDLAGSTDTQYF. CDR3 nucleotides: TGTGCCAGCAGGGACCTAGCGGGGAGCACAGATACGCAGTATTTT.

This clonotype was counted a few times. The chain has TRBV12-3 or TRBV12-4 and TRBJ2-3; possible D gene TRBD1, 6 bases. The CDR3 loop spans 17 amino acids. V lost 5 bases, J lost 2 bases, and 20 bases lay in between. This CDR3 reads CASSPFGAGAHTDTQYF. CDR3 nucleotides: TGTGCCAGCAGTCCCTTTGGGGCAGGGGCGCACACAGATACGCAGTATTTT.

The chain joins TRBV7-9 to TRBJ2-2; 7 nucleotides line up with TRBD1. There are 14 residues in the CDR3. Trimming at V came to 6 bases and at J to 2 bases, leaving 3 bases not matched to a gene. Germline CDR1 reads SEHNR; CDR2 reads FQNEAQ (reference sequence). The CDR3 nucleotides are TGTGCCAGCAGTTGGGACAGCAACACCGGGGAGCTGTTTTTT. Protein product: CASSWDSNTGELFF.

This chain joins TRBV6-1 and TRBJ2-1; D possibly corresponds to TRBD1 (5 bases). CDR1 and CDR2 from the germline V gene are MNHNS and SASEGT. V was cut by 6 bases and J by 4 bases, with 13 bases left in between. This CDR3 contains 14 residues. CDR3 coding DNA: TGTGCCAGCAGCAACAGGTTAGGGTACAATGAGCAGTTCTTC. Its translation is CASSNRLGYNEQFF.

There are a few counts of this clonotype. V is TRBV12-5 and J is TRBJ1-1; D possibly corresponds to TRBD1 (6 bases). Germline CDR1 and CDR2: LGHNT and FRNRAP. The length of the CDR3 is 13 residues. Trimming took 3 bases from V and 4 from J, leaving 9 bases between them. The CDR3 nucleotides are TGTGCTAGTGGTTTCGAAGGGGGCACTGAAGCTTTCTTT. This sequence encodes CASGFEGGTEAFF.

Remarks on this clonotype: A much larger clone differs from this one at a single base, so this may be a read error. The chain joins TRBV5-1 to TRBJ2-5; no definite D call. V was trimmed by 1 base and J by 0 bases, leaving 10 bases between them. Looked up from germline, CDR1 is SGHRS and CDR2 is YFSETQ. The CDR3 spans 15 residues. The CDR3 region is CASSLMLGDQETQYF. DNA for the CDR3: TGCGCCAGCAGCTTGATGTTGGGTGACCAAGAGACCCAGTACTTC.

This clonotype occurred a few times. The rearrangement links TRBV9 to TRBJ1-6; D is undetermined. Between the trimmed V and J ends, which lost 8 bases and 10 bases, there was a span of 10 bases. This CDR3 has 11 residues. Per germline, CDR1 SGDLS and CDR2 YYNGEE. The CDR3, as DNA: TGTGCCAGAGAGCGGGAATCACCCCTCCACTTT. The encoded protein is CARERESPLHF.

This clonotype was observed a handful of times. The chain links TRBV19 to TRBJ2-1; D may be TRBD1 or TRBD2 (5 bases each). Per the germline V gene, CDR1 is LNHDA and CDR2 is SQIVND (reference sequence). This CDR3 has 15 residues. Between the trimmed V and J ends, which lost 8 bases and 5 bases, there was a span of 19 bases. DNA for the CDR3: TGTGCCAGTGTACCACGGGGACGACCCCACAATGAGCAGTTCTTC. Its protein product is CASVPRGRPHNEQFF. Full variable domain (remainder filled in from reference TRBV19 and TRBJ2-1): DGGITQSPKYLFRKEGQNVTLSCEQNLNHDAMYWYRQDPGQGLRLIYYSQIVNDFQKGDIAEGYSVSREKKESFPLTVTSAQKNPTAFYLCASVPRGRPHNEQFFGPGTRLTVL.

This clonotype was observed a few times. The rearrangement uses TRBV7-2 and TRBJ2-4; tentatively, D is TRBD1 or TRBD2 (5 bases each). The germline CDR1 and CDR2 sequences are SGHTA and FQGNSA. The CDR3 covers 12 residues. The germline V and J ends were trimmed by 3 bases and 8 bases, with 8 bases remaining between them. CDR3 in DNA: TGTGCCAGCAGCTTTCGAGGGGACATTCAGTACTTC. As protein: CASSFRGDIQYF.

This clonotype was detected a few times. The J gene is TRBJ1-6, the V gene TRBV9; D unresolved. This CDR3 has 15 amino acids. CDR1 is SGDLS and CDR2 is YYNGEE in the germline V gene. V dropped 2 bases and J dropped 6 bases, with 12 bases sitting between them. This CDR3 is CASSVSGLSNSPLHF. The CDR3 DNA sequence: TGTGCCAGCAGCGTCAGCGGACTGAGTAATTCACCCCTCCACTTT.

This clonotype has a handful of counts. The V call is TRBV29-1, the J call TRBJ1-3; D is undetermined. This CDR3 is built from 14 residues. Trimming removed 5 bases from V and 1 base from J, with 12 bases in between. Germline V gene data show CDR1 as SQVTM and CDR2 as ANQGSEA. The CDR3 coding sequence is TGCAGCGTTTTATGGTTAGGTTCTGGAAACACCATATATTTT. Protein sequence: CSVLWLGSGNTIYF.

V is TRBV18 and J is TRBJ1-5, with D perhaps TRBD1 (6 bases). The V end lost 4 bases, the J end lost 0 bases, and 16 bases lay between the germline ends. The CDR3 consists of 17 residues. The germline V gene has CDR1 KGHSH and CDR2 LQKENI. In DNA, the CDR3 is TGTGCCAGCTCACAAGAGGGGGGGGCCAGTAGCAATCAGCCCCAGCATTTT. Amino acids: CASSQEGGASSNQPQHF.

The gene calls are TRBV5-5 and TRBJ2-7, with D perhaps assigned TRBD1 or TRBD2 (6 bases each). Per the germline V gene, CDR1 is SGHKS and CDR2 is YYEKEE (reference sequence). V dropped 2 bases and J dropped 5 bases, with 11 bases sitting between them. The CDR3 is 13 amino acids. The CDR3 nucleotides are TGTGCCAGCAGCTTTAACAGGGAGGACGAGCAGTACTTC. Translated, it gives CASSFNREDEQYF.

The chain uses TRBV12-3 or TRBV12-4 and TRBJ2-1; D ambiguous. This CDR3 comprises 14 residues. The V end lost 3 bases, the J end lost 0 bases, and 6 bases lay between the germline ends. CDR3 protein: CASSFGSSYNEQFF. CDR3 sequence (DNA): TGTGCCAGCAGTTTCGGCAGCTCCTACAATGAGCAGTTCTTC.

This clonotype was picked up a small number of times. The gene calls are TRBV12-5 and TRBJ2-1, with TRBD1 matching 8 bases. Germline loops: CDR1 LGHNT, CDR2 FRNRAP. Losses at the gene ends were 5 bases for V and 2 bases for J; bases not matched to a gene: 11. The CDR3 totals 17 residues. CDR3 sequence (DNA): TGTGCTAGTGGTAGTACACAGGGGGGAGTAGCCTACAATGAGCAGTTCTTC. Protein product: CASGSTQGGVAYNEQFF. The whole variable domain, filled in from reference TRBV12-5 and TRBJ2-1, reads DARVTQTPRHKVTEMGQEVTMRCQPILGHNTVFWYRQTMMQGLELLAYFRNRAPLDDSGMPKDRFSAEMPDATLATLKIQPSEPRDSAVYFCASGSTQGGVAYNEQFFGPGTRLTVL.

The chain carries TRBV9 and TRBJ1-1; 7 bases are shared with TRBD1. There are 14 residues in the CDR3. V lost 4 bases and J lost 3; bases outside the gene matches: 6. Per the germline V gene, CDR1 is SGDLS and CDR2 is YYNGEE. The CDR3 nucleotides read TGTGCCAGCAGCCCCCGACAGGGACACACTGAAGCTTTCTTT. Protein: CASSPRQGHTEAFF.

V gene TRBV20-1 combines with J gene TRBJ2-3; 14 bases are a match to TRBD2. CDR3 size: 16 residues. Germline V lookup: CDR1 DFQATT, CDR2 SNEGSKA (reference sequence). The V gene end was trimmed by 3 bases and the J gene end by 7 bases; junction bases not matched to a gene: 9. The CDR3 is CSARDRLAGGLNTQYF. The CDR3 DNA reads TGCAGTGCTAGGGATCGACTAGCGGGGGGGCTAAATACGCAGTATTTT.

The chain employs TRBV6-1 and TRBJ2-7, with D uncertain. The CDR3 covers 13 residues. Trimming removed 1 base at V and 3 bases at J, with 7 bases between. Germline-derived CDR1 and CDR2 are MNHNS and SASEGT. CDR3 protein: CASSEEGFYEQYV. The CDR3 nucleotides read TGTGCCAGCAGTGAAGAGGGTTTCTACGAGCAGTACGTC.

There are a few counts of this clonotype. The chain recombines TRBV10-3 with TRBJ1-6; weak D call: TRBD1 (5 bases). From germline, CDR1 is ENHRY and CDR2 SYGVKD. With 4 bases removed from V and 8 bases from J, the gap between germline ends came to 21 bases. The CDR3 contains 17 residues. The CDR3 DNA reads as TGTGCCATCAGTGGGTTCCATTCCGGGACGGTAGATTCACCCCTCCACTTT. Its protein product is CAISGFHSGTVDSPLHF.

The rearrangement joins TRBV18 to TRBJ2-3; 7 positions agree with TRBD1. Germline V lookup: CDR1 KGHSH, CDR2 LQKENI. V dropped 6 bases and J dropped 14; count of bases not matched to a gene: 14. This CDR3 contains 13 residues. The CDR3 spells CASSPLQGPGGYF. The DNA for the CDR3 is TGTGCCAGCTCGCCCCTACAGGGGCCAGGGGGGTATTTT.

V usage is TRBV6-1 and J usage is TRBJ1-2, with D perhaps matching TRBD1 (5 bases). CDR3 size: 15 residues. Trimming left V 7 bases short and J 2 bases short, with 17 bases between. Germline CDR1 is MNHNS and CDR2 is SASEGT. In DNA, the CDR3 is TGTGCCAGCACCCCGACAGAGTTCTCCAACTATGGCTACACCTTC. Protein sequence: CASTPTEFSNYGYTF.

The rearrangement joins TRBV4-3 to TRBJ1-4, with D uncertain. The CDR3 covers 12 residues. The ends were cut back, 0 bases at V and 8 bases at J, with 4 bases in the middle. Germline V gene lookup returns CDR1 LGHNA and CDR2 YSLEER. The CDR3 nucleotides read TGCGCCAGCAGCCAAGAGAGGGAAAAACTGTTTTTT. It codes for CASSQEREKLFF.

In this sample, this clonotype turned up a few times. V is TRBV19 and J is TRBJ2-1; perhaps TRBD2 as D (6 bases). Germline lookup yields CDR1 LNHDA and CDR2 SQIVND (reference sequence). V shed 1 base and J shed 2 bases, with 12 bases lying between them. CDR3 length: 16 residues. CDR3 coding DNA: TGTGCCAGTAGTATAGGCGGCTCGGGGGCCTACAATGAGCAGTTCTTC. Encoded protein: CASSIGGSGAYNEQFF.

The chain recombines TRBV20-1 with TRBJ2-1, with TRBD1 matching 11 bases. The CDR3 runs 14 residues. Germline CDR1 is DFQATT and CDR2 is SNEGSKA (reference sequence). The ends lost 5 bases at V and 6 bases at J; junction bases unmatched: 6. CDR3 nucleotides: TGCAGTGCTTTTCCGGGACAGGGGGGCAATGAGCAGTTCTTC. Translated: CSAFPGQGGNEQFF.

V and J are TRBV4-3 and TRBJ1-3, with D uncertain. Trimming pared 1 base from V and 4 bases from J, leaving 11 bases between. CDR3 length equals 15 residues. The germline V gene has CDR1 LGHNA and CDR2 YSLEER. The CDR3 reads CASSQGVGPGNTIYF. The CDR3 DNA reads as TGCGCCAGCAGCCAAGGTGTAGGGCCGGGAAACACCATATATTTT.

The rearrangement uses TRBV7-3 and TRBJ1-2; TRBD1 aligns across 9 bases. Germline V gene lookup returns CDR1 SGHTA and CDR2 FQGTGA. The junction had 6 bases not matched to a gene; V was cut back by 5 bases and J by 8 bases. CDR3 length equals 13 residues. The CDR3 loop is CASSPGQGWGYTF. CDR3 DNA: TGTGCCAGCAGCCCGGGACAGGGTTGGGGCTACACCTTC.